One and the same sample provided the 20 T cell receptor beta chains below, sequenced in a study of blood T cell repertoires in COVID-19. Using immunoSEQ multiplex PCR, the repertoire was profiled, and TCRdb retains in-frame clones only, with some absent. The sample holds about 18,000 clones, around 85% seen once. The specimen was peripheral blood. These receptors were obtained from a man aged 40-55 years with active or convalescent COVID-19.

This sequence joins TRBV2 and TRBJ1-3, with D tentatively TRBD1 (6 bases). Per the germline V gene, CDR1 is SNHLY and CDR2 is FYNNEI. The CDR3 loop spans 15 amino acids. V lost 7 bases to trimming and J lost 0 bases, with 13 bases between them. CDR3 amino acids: CASNSGTFSGNTIYF. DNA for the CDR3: TGTGCCAGCAACTCCGGGACATTCTCTGGAAACACCATATATTTT.

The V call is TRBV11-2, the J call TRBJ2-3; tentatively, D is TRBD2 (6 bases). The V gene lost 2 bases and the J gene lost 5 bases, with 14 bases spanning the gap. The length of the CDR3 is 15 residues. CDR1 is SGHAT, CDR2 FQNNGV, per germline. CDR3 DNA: TGTGCCAGCAGCTTATGGCAGGGCGGGGAAGATACGCAGTATTTT. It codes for CASSLWQGGEDTQYF.

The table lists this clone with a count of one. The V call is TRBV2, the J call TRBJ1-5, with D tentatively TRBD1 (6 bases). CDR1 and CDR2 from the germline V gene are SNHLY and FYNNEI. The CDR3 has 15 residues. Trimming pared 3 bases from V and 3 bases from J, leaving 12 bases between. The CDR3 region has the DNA TGTGCCAGCAGTGATGGGAGGGGGGCCAATCAGCCCCAGCATTTT. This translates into CASSDGRGANQPQHF.

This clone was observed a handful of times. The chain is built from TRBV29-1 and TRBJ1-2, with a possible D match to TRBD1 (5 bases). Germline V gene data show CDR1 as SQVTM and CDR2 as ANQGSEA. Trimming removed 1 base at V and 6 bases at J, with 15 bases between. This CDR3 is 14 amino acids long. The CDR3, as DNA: TGCAGCGTTGAAGCTAGGGGTTTGGTCGATGGCTACACCTTC. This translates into CSVEARGLVDGYTF.

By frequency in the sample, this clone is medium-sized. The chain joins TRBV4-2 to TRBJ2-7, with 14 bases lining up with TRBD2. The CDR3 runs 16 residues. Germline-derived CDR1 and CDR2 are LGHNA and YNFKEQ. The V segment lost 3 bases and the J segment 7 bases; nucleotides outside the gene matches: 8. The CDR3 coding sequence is TGTGCCAGCAGCCAGGCTGGGGGACTAGCGGGAGCAGAGCAGTACTTC. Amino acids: CASSQAGGLAGAEQYF.

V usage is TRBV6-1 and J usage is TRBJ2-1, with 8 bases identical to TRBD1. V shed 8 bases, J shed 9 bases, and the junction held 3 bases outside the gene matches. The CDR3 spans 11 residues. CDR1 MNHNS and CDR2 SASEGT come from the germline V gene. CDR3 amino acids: CASRDRGEQFF. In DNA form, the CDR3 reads TGTGCCAGCCGCGACAGGGGTGAGCAGTTCTTC.

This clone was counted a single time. The CDR3 DNA follows: TGTGCCAGCAGTTTCAGTCCCAACACTGAAGCTTTCTTT. Translated: CASSFSPNTEAFF. The V gene is TRBV12-3 or TRBV12-4, the J gene TRBJ1-1; D remains unclear. The CDR3 has 13 residues. V was shortened by 3 bases and J by 2 bases, with 7 bases between the two germline ends.

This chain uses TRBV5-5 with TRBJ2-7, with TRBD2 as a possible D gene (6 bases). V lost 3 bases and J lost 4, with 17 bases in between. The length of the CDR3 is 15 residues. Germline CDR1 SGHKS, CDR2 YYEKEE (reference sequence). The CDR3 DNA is TGTGCCAGCAGCTCCATGGCGGGGAAGGCTTACGAGCAGTACTTC. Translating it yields CASSSMAGKAYEQYF.

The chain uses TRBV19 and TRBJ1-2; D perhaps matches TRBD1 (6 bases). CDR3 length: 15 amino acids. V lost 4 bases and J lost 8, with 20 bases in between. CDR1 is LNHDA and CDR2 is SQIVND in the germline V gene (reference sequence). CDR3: CASSKRSTGPSGYTF. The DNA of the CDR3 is TGTGCCAGTAGTAAAAGGTCGACAGGCCCCTCGGGCTACACCTTC. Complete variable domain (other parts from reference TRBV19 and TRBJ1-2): DGGITQSPKYLFRKEGQNVTLSCEQNLNHDAMYWYRQDPGQGLRLIYYSQIVNDFQKGDIAEGYSVSREKKESFPLTVTSAQKNPTAFYLCASSKRSTGPSGYTFGSGTRLTVV.

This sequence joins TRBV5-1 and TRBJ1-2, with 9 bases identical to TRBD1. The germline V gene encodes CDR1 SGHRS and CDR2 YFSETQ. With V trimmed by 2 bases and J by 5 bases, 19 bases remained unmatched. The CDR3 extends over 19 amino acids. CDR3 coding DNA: TGCGCCAGCAGCTTAAGGACCACAGGGGGCCAAACCATCTATTATGGCTACACCTTC. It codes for CASSLRTTGGQTIYYGYTF.

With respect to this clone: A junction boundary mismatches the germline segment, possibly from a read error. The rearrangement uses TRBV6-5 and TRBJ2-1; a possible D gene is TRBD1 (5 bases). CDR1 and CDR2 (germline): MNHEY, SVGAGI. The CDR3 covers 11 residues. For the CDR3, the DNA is TGTGCCAGCAGCCAAATCCAGGGTGCACTCTTC. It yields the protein CASSQIQGALF.

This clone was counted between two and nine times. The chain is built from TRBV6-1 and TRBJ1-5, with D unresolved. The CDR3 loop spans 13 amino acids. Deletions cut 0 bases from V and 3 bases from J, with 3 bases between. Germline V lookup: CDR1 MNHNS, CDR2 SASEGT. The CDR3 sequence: CASSEAHNQPQHF. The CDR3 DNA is TGTGCCAGCAGTGAAGCACACAATCAGCCCCAGCATTTT.

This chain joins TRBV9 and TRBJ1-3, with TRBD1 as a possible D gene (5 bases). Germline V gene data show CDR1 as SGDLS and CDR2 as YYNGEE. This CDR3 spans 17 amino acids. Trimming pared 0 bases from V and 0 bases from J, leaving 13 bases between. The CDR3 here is CASSVAGWGGSGNTIYF. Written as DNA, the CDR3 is TGTGCCAGCAGCGTAGCGGGGTGGGGGGGCTCTGGAAACACCATATATTTT.

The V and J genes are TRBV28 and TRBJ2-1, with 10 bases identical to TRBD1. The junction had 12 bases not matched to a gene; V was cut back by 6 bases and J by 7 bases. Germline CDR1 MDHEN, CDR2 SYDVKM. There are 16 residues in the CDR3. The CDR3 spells CASRLNGQGGWNEQFF. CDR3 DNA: TGTGCCAGCAGGTTAAACGGACAGGGGGGATGGAATGAGCAGTTCTTC. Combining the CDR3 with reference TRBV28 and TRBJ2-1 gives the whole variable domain DVKVTQSSRYLVKRTGEKVFLECVQDMDHENMFWYRQDPGLGLRLIYFSYDVKMKEKGDIPEGYSVSREKKERFSLILESASTNQTSMYLCASRLNGQGGWNEQFFGPGTRLTVL.

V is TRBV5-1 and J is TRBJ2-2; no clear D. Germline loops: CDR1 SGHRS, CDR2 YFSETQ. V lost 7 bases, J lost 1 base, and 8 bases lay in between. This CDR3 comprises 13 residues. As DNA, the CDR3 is TGCGCCAGCGATCTAGGGAACACCGGGGAGCTGTTTTTT. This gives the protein CASDLGNTGELFF.

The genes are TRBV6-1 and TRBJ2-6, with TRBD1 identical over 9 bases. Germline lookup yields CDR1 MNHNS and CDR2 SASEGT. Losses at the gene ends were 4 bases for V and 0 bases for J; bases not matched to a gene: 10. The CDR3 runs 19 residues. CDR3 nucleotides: TGTGCCAGCAGTGCGACCCGGGACAGGGACGACTCTGGGGCCAACGTCCTGACTTTC. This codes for CASSATRDRDDSGANVLTF.

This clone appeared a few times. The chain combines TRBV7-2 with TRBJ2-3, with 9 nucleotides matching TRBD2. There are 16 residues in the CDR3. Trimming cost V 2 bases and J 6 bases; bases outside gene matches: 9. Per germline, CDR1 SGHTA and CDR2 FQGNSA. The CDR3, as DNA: TGTGCCAGCAGCTTATCCGGGACTAGCAATGGGGATACGCAGTATTTT. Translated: CASSLSGTSNGDTQYF. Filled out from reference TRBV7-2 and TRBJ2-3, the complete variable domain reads GAGVSQSPSNKVTEKGKDVELRCDPISGHTALYWYRQSLGQGLEFLIYFQGNSAPDKSGLPSDRFSAERTGGSVSTLTIQRTQQEDSAVYLCASSLSGTSNGDTQYFGPGTRLTVL.

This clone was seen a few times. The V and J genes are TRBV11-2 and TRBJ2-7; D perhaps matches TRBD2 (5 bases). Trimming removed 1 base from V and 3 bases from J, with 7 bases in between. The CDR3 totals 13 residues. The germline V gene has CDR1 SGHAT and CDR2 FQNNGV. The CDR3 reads CASSLATNYEQYF. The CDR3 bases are TGTGCCAGCAGCTTAGCGACTAACTACGAGCAGTACTTC.

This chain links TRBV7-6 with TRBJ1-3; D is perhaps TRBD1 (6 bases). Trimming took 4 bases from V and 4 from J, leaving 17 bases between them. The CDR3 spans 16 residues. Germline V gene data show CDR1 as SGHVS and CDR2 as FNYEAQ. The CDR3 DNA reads TGTGCCAGCAGCTCCGGACAGCCAAGGCCCGGAAACACCATATATTTT. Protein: CASSSGQPRPGNTIYF.

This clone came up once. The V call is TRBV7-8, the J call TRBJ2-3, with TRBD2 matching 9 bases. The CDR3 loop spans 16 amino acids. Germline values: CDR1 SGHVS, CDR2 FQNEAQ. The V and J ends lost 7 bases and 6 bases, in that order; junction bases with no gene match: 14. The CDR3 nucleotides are TGTGCCAGCATTGGGTGGCTAGCGGGATCCCCGGATACGCAGTATTTT. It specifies CASIGWLAGSPDTQYF.